A selection of T cell receptor beta chains follows, all from one sample in a study of cytomegalovirus exposure and HLA in healthy donors. Sequencing used immunoSEQ multiplex PCR; TCRdb keeps in-frame clones, though not all of them. The sample holds under 150,000 clones, roughly nine tenths seen once. Sample: PBMCs. These receptor sequences come from a man aged 18 to 29 in good health and CMV-seronegative. Each CDR3 is given with its conserved first and last residue. A D gene is named only where the DNA matches it firmly. Clone size, where shown, is once, few, many, or a class for clones that have expanded.

len: 15; j_gene: TRBJ1-1; v_gene: TRBV7-8; d_gene: -; abundance: -; CDR3nt: TGTGCCAGCAGCGGACGGACAGAAGGGAACACTGAAGCTTTCTTT; CDR3aa: CASSGRTEGNTEAFF
len: 14; j_gene: TRBJ2-5; v_gene: TRBV7-2; d_gene: -; abundance: -; CDR3nt: TGTGCCAGCAGCTTATCCAGGGACCAAGAGACCCAGTACTTC; CDR3aa: CASSLSRDQETQYF
len: 15; j_gene: TRBJ2-5; v_gene: TRBV5-1; d_gene: -; abundance: -; CDR3nt: TGCGCCAGCTCCCCGTCGCAGGGGCGCGTGGAGACCCAGTACTTC; CDR3aa: CASSPSQGRVETQYF
len: 15; j_gene: TRBJ1-4; v_gene: TRBV5-4; d_gene: -; abundance: -; CDR3nt: TGTGCCAGCAGCTTTGGGGGGGCGAAGCGGGAAAAACTGTTTTTT; CDR3aa: CASSFGGAKREKLFF
len: 14; j_gene: TRBJ1-6; v_gene: TRBV5-4; d_gene: -; abundance: -; CDR3nt: TGTGCCAGCAGCTTGGGGACAGATAATTCACCCCTCCACTTT; CDR3aa: CASSLGTDNSPLHF
len: 18; j_gene: TRBJ2-7; v_gene: TRBV28; d_gene: -; abundance: -; CDR3nt: TGTGCCAGCAGTTTCCGGACGGGAGAAGGTCCACTCTCCTACGAGCAGTACTTC; CDR3aa: CASSFRTGEGPLSYEQYF
len: 15; j_gene: TRBJ2-7; v_gene: TRBV7-6; d_gene: TRBD1; abundance: -; CDR3nt: TGTGCCAGCAGCACCAGGACAGGGAGGAAAGACGAGCAGTACTTC; CDR3aa: CASSTRTGRKDEQYF
len: 16; j_gene: TRBJ2-1; v_gene: TRBV7-2; d_gene: TRBD1; abundance: -; CDR3nt: TGTGCCAGCAGTGCGATCAGGGGGATATCCTACAATGAGCAGTTCTTC; CDR3aa: CASSAIRGISYNEQFF
len: 14; j_gene: TRBJ1-1; v_gene: TRBV7-9; d_gene: -; abundance: -; CDR3nt: TGTGCCAGCAGCTTCTTTGGGGAGGGCACTGAAGCTTTCTTT; CDR3aa: CASSFFGEGTEAFF
len: 15; j_gene: TRBJ1-3; v_gene: TRBV9; d_gene: -; abundance: -; CDR3nt: TGTGCCAGCAGCGTAGAGTGGAGCTCTGGAAACACCATATATTTT; CDR3aa: CASSVEWSSGNTIYF
len: 15; j_gene: TRBJ2-5; v_gene: TRBV13; d_gene: -; abundance: -; CDR3nt: TGTGCCAGCAGCTTATTTGCCGGAGTCCAAGAGACCCAGTACTTC; CDR3aa: CASSLFAGVQETQYF
len: 15; j_gene: TRBJ1-2; v_gene: TRBV5-6; d_gene: TRBD1; abundance: few; CDR3nt: TGTGCCAGCAGTTCACTTGGACAGGGGGCGTATGGCTACACCTTC; CDR3aa: CASSSLGQGAYGYTF
len: 16; j_gene: TRBJ2-3; v_gene: TRBV5-6; d_gene: TRBD1; abundance: -; CDR3nt: TGTGCCAGCAGCTTGCCTACAGGGGAGTCGACAGATACGCAGTATTTT; CDR3aa: CASSLPTGESTDTQYF
len: 16; j_gene: TRBJ2-2; v_gene: TRBV5-1; d_gene: TRBD1; abundance: -; CDR3nt: TGCGCCAGCAGCTTGGGGAGACAGGGGGCAACCGGGGAGCTGTTTTTT; CDR3aa: CASSLGRQGATGELFF
len: 14; j_gene: TRBJ2-5; v_gene: TRBV28; d_gene: -; abundance: -; CDR3nt: TGTGCCAGCAGTGCCCCTCGGGGGTTGGAGACCCAGTACTTC; CDR3aa: CASSAPRGLETQYF
len: 15; j_gene: TRBJ1-2; v_gene: TRBV9; d_gene: TRBD1; abundance: -; CDR3nt: TGTGCCAGCAGCGTAGGTGGAGGGGGCGCGTCCGGCTACACCTTC; CDR3aa: CASSVGGGGASGYTF
len: 16; j_gene: TRBJ2-3; v_gene: TRBV7-2; d_gene: -; abundance: few; CDR3nt: TGTGCCAGCAGCTTCGCAGGGGCGCTGGGCACAGATACGCAGTATTTT; CDR3aa: CASSFAGALGTDTQYF
len: 13; j_gene: TRBJ2-1; v_gene: TRBV7-8; d_gene: -; abundance: -; CDR3nt: TGTGCCAGCAGCTTAGCGGGACTCCATGAGCAGTTCTTC; CDR3aa: CASSLAGLHEQFF
len: 16; j_gene: TRBJ2-1; v_gene: TRBV7-8; d_gene: TRBD2; abundance: -; CDR3nt: TGTGCCAGCAGCTTATTACGGACTAGCGGGACTCATGAGCAGTTCTTC; CDR3aa: CASSLLRTSGTHEQFF
len: 15; j_gene: TRBJ2-7; v_gene: TRBV28; d_gene: -; abundance: -; CDR3nt: TGTGCCAGCAGTTCCGCCCCGACAGCTTCCTACGAGCAGTACTTC; CDR3aa: CASSSAPTASYEQYF
len: 17; j_gene: TRBJ1-5; v_gene: TRBV7-5; d_gene: -; abundance: -; CDR3nt: TGTGCCAGAAGCCGATACTGGACAGGGGGCGGCAATCAGCCCCAGCATTTT; CDR3aa: CARSRYWTGGGNQPQHF
len: 14; j_gene: TRBJ1-5; v_gene: TRBV2; d_gene: -; abundance: once; CDR3nt: TGTGCCAGCAGCCCGGGACTGGGCAATCAGCCCCAGCATTTT; CDR3aa: CASSPGLGNQPQHF
len: 14; j_gene: TRBJ2-7; v_gene: TRBV6-1; d_gene: TRBD1; abundance: few; CDR3nt: TGTGCCAGCACCCCCGGGACAGGGATTTACGAGCAGTACTTC; CDR3aa: CASTPGTGIYEQYF
len: 16; j_gene: TRBJ2-2; v_gene: TRBV9; d_gene: TRBD1; abundance: -; CDR3nt: TGTGCCAGCAGCGTAGGTGGACAGGGGGCCACCGGGGAGCTGTTTTTT; CDR3aa: CASSVGGQGATGELFF
len: 15; j_gene: TRBJ1-2; v_gene: TRBV7-9; d_gene: TRBD1; abundance: -; CDR3nt: TGTGCCAGCAGCTTAGCGTATGGACAGGGATTCGGCTACACCTTC; CDR3aa: CASSLAYGQGFGYTF
len: 11; j_gene: TRBJ1-2; v_gene: TRBV29-1; d_gene: -; abundance: few; CDR3nt: TGCAGCGCCCTGGCGGGTATGGGCTACACCTTC; CDR3aa: CSALAGMGYTF
len: 15; j_gene: TRBJ2-1; v_gene: TRBV18; d_gene: TRBD2; abundance: once; CDR3nt: TGTGCCAGCTCACCGCTAGCGGAAGACTACAATGAGCAGTTCTTC; CDR3aa: CASSPLAEDYNEQFF
len: 13; j_gene: TRBJ1-1; v_gene: TRBV7-2; d_gene: -; abundance: -; CDR3nt: TGTGCCAGCAGCTTAGTGCCGGACACTGAAGCTTTCTTT; CDR3aa: CASSLVPDTEAFF
len: 15; j_gene: TRBJ2-1; v_gene: TRBV28; d_gene: TRBD2; abundance: once; CDR3nt: TGTGCCAGCAGAGCTAGCGGGAGCTCCTACAATGAGCAGTTCTTC; CDR3aa: CASRASGSSYNEQFF
len: 14; j_gene: TRBJ1-1; v_gene: TRBV5-6; d_gene: -; abundance: -; CDR3nt: TGTGCCAGCAGCTTCCGGGGTTTTTTCACTGAAGCTTTCTTT; CDR3aa: CASSFRGFFTEAFF
len: 15; j_gene: TRBJ2-5; v_gene: TRBV9; d_gene: TRBD1; abundance: -; CDR3nt: TGTGCCAGCAGCTCTCGGACAGGGATTCAAGAGACCCAGTACTTC; CDR3aa: CASSSRTGIQETQYF
len: 16; j_gene: TRBJ2-3; v_gene: TRBV14; d_gene: -; abundance: -; CDR3nt: TGTGCCAGCAGCCTAAGACCCACCCCCCGGGCAGATACGCAGTATTTT; CDR3aa: CASSLRPTPRADTQYF
len: 18; j_gene: TRBJ2-6; v_gene: TRBV5-4; d_gene: TRBD1; abundance: -; CDR3nt: TGTGCCAGCAGCTTGGCCGGAAAGGGGGCCTCTGGGGCCAACGTCCTGACTTTC; CDR3aa: CASSLAGKGASGANVLTF
len: 17; j_gene: TRBJ1-1; v_gene: TRBV28; d_gene: -; abundance: -; CDR3nt: TGTGCCAGCACCTCCCCCCTAACAGGGATAATGAACACTGAAGCTTTCTTT; CDR3aa: CASTSPLTGIMNTEAFF
len: 15; j_gene: TRBJ1-1; v_gene: TRBV6-1; d_gene: TRBD1; abundance: -; CDR3nt: TGTGCCAGCAGTGAAAAAGGGGGACAGTACGAGGAAGCTTTCTTT; CDR3aa: CASSEKGGQYEEAFF
len: 15; j_gene: TRBJ1-1; v_gene: TRBV6-1; d_gene: -; abundance: once; CDR3nt: TGTGCCAGCAGTGCCGGGGGAGTTGAGAACACTGAAGCTTTCTTT; CDR3aa: CASSAGGVENTEAFF
len: 13; j_gene: TRBJ1-1; v_gene: TRBV2; d_gene: -; abundance: -; CDR3nt: TGTGCCAGCAGTGCTCAGGGGAACACTGAAGCTTTCTTT; CDR3aa: CASSAQGNTEAFF
len: 14; j_gene: TRBJ1-1; v_gene: TRBV6-6; d_gene: -; abundance: -; CDR3nt: TGTGCCAGCAGTTACCTCCTCTTCGGCACTGAAGCTTTCTTT; CDR3aa: CASSYLLFGTEAFF
len: 12; j_gene: TRBJ2-7; v_gene: TRBV11-2; d_gene: -; abundance: -; CDR3nt: TGTGCCAGCAGCTTCGGGGGATACGAGCAGTACTTC; CDR3aa: CASSFGGYEQYF
len: 14; j_gene: TRBJ2-7; v_gene: TRBV4-2; d_gene: TRBD1; abundance: -; CDR3nt: TGTGCCAGCAGCCAAGCTGGACAGGTTTCCGAGCAGTACTTC; CDR3aa: CASSQAGQVSEQYF
len: 16; j_gene: TRBJ2-1; v_gene: TRBV5-1; d_gene: TRBD2; abundance: -; CDR3nt: TGCGCCAGCAGCTTTACTAGCGGGGTTTCCTACAATGAGCAGTTCTTC; CDR3aa: CASSFTSGVSYNEQFF
len: 14; j_gene: TRBJ1-2; v_gene: TRBV30; d_gene: -; abundance: few; CDR3nt: TGTGCCTGGAGTCGTCTAGGTCCGAGGAGTGGCTACACCTTC; CDR3aa: CAWSRLGPRSGYTF
len: 13; j_gene: TRBJ2-1; v_gene: TRBV27; d_gene: TRBD1; abundance: -; CDR3nt: TGTGCCAGCAGTCGGGACAGGTACAATGAGCAGTTCTTC; CDR3aa: CASSRDRYNEQFF
len: 15; j_gene: TRBJ2-2; v_gene: TRBV5-4; d_gene: TRBD2; abundance: -; CDR3nt: TGTGCCAGCAGCCCCAGCGGGACGGGACCCGGGGAGCTGTTTTTT; CDR3aa: CASSPSGTGPGELFF
len: 11; j_gene: TRBJ1-2; v_gene: TRBV2; d_gene: TRBD1; abundance: -; CDR3nt: TGTGCCAGCATAAACAGGGGGCCCGACACCTTC; CDR3aa: CASINRGPDTF
len: 13; j_gene: TRBJ1-1; v_gene: TRBV7-2; d_gene: -; abundance: -; CDR3nt: TGTGCCAGCAGCTCCGGACAGAACACTGAAGCTTTCTTT; CDR3aa: CASSSGQNTEAFF
len: 18; j_gene: TRBJ1-1; v_gene: TRBV28; d_gene: TRBD1; abundance: -; CDR3nt: TGTGCCAGCAGTTTATCCCGAACGACAGGGGACGTTAGGACTGAAGCTTTCTTT; CDR3aa: CASSLSRTTGDVRTEAFF
len: 18; j_gene: TRBJ2-6; v_gene: TRBV5-1; d_gene: TRBD1; abundance: -; CDR3nt: TGCGCCAGCAGCGAAAAGGACAGGGCGCAGTCTGGGGCCAACGTCCTGACTTTC; CDR3aa: CASSEKDRAQSGANVLTF
len: 15; j_gene: TRBJ2-1; v_gene: TRBV4-1; d_gene: TRBD2; abundance: -; CDR3nt: TGCGCCAGCAGCCAAGCACTAGCGTACTACAATGAGCAGTTCTTC; CDR3aa: CASSQALAYYNEQFF
len: 15; j_gene: TRBJ1-5; v_gene: TRBV6-1; d_gene: -; abundance: -; CDR3nt: TGTGCCAGCATTAGCAGGGGTAGGAGCAATCAGCCCCAGCATTTT; CDR3aa: CASISRGRSNQPQHF
len: 14; j_gene: TRBJ2-3; v_gene: TRBV27; d_gene: -; abundance: -; CDR3nt: TGTGCCAGCAGCACGGACTGGGCCGGGGATACGCAGTATTTT; CDR3aa: CASSTDWAGDTQYF
len: 13; j_gene: TRBJ1-1; v_gene: TRBV5-1; d_gene: -; abundance: -; CDR3nt: TGCGCCAGCACGGAGGGAGGGCCGGCTGAAGCTTTCTTT; CDR3aa: CASTEGGPAEAFF
len: 17; j_gene: TRBJ2-3; v_gene: TRBV15; d_gene: -; abundance: -; CDR3nt: TGTGCCACCAGCAGAGAGAGTCAGGGGATCGGGCCAGATACGCAGTATTTT; CDR3aa: CATSRESQGIGPDTQYF
len: 19; j_gene: TRBJ2-4; v_gene: TRBV27; d_gene: TRBD2; abundance: -; CDR3nt: TGTGCCAGCAGGCACCCTTGGCGGGGGGGCTGGTTGGCCAAAAACATTCAGTACTTC; CDR3aa: CASRHPWRGGWLAKNIQYF